This TCR beta chain originates from a study of blood T cell repertoires in COVID-19. The CDR3 totals 11 residues. The germline V and J ends were trimmed by 3 bases and 12 bases, with 9 bases remaining between them. Sequencing was performed with immunoSEQ multiplex PCR; in TCRdb, only in-frame clones are kept and a portion is missing. The table includes about 120,000 clones, 85% to 90% detected once. This sequence joins TRBV12-3 or TRBV12-4 and TRBJ1-3; D unresolved. The TCR was taken from a human donor with acute or convalescent COVID-19. The donor label of this sample is uncertain. Source material: peripheral blood. The CDR3 here is CASSFGPHIYF. The CDR3 DNA reads TGTGCCAGCAGTTTTGGGCCCCACATATATTTT.